Following are 14 T cell receptor beta chains from one sample sequenced in a study of blood T cells in healthy people across ages. It was with a sample-barcoded 5' primer and a J-beta primer mix that a second PCR of about 6 to 11 cycles was run. TCRdb reprocessed the 5' RACE reads with MiXCR, giving one entry per CDR3 protein. The table has about 1.8 million distinct CDR3 sequences, less than 50% seen once. Input material: blood. All receptors come from a woman between 40 and 55 years old in good health.

J is TRBJ2-1 and V is TRBV25-1, with 8 bases fitting TRBD1. J lost 10 bases, V lost 5 bases, and 7 bases had no gene match. The germline V gene has CDR1 MGHDK and CDR2 SYGVNS. The CDR3 has 13 amino acids. CDR3 region: CASSPQGAYEQFF. CDR3 nucleotides: TGTGCCAGCAGTCCGCAGGGGGCCTACGAGCAGTTCTTC.

The chain uses TRBV6-6 and TRBJ2-1; the match to TRBD2 covers 7 bases. Germline lookup yields CDR1 MNHNY and CDR2 SVGAGI (reference sequence). V lost 5 bases to trimming and J lost 5 bases; unmatched junction nucleotides: 9. The CDR3 extends over 15 amino acids. CDR3 DNA: TGTGCCAGCAGTGGGGGAAGAGCGGGGAACAATGAGCAGTTCTTC. Its protein is CASSGGRAGNNEQFF.

The chain is built from TRBV5-1 and TRBJ2-7, with D uncertain. With 0 bases removed from V and 2 bases from J, the gap between germline ends came to 9 bases. The CDR3 has 14 amino acids. The germline V gene has CDR1 SGHRS and CDR2 YFSETQ. The CDR3 DNA reads as TGCGCCAGCAGCTTGGTCCCAGAAACCTACGAGCAGTACTTC. As protein: CASSLVPETYEQYF.

The chain links TRBV7-3 to TRBJ2-1; 7 bases are shared with TRBD2. With V trimmed by 1 base and J by 7 bases, 10 bases remained unmatched. The length of the CDR3 is 16 residues. Germline V gene data show CDR1 as SGHTA and CDR2 as FQGTGA. This CDR3 reads CASSLNPPSGLNEQFF. In DNA form, the CDR3 reads TGTGCCAGCAGCTTAAACCCGCCTAGCGGTCTAAATGAGCAGTTCTTC.

As to this clonotype: Relative to the germline gene, one junction end is altered; a read error may explain this. J is TRBJ1-5 and V is TRBV7-2; a weak D match, TRBD1 (5 bases). CDR1 and CDR2 (germline): SGHTA, FQGNSA. CDR3 length: 17 amino acids. CDR3 nucleotide sequence: TGTGCCTGCAGCTTAGCGCCCGGCAGGGACCTCAATCAGCCCCAGCATTTT. This codes for CACSLAPGRDLNQPQHF.

J is TRBJ2-7 and V is TRBV28; 10 nucleotides match TRBD2. The CDR3 extends over 13 amino acids. The trim removed 7 bases at V and 4 bases at J, leaving 4 bases unmatched. Germline CDR1 is MDHEN and CDR2 is SYDVKM. CDR3 protein: CASTTSGTYEQYF. As DNA, the CDR3 is TGTGCCAGCACAACTAGCGGGACTTACGAGCAGTACTTC.

The genes are TRBV6-5 and TRBJ2-5; 12 bases align to TRBD2. The CDR3 loop spans 17 amino acids. The V gene end was trimmed by 2 bases and the J gene end by 5 bases; junction bases not matched to a gene: 9. Germline V gives CDR1 MNHEY, CDR2 SVGAGI. As DNA, the CDR3 is TGTGCCAGCAGTTACGGGTCTAGCGGGGGGGCTCGGGAGACCCAGTACTTC. It yields the protein CASSYGSSGGARETQYF.

This clonotype has only a few counts. The V and J genes are TRBV29-1 and TRBJ2-4; 7 nucleotides line up with TRBD2. The CDR3 consists of 15 residues. With V trimmed by 1 base and J by 7 bases, 10 bases remained unmatched. Germline CDR1 is SQVTM and CDR2 is ANQGSEA. The CDR3 loop is CSVEGILGGGNIQYF. The DNA of the CDR3 is TGCAGCGTTGAAGGTATCCTCGGGGGAGGGAACATTCAGTACTTC.

The table lists this clonotype with a few counts. The chain carries TRBV7-8 and TRBJ2-4, with D perhaps TRBD2 (7 bases). V shed 5 bases and J shed 1 base, with 15 bases lying between them. Germline V gene data show CDR1 as SGHVS and CDR2 as FQNEAQ. The CDR3 is made up of 16 amino acids. CDR3 nucleotides: TGTGCCAGCAGCGTTGGGGGGGCGCAGGCCAAAAACATTCAGTACTTC. This sequence encodes CASSVGGAQAKNIQYF.

V is TRBV19 and J is TRBJ2-1, with D possibly being TRBD2 (7 bases). The length of the CDR3 is 15 residues. Germline assignment: CDR1 LNHDA and CDR2 SQIVND (reference sequence). Trimming cost V 7 bases and J 3 bases, with 16 bases left between them. Here the CDR3 reads CASKSQGLNYNEQFF. The CDR3 DNA reads TGTGCCAGTAAGTCACAGGGACTAAACTACAATGAGCAGTTCTTC.

This rearrangement joins TRBV7-9 to TRBJ2-5; 7 nucleotides line up with TRBD2. Germline V gene lookup returns CDR1 SEHNR and CDR2 FQNEAQ (reference sequence). The ends lost 4 bases at V and 5 bases at J; junction bases unmatched: 10. The CDR3 loop spans 15 amino acids. In DNA form, the CDR3 reads TGTGCCAGCAGCTCCGAGCGGGACCTCGGGGAGACCCAGTACTTC. The encoded protein is CASSSERDLGETQYF.

This sequence joins TRBV3-1 and TRBJ2-3; TRBD2 might be the D (6 bases). The length of the CDR3 is 17 residues. Per germline, CDR1 LGHDT and CDR2 YNNKEL (reference sequence). Trimming shortened V by 0 bases and J by 3 bases, and 16 bases separated the two germline ends. CDR3: CASSQDRSGLSTDTQYF. DNA for the CDR3: TGTGCCAGCAGCCAAGATCGTTCAGGACTAAGTACAGATACGCAGTATTTT.

This clonotype was seen more than once but under ten times. The chain recombines TRBV9 with TRBJ2-3; 9 bases fit TRBD1. The germline CDR1 and CDR2 sequences are SGDLS and YYNGEE. The CDR3 runs to 15 residues. With V trimmed by 0 bases and J by 5 bases, 4 bases remained unmatched. The CDR3 reads CASSVGGTGLDTQYF. Here the CDR3 DNA reads TGTGCCAGCAGCGTAGGGGGGACAGGGTTAGATACGCAGTATTTT.

CDR3 sequence: CASSPQPYPGNYGYTF. CDR3 DNA: TGTGCCAGCAGCCCTCAGCCATACCCAGGAAACTATGGCTACACCTTC. This chain uses TRBV7-3 with TRBJ1-2; D call uncertain. CDR3 length: 16 amino acids. Trimming took off 5 bases at V and 2 bases at J, with 18 bases between the two ends. Germline V gene data show CDR1 as SGHTA and CDR2 as FQGTGA.